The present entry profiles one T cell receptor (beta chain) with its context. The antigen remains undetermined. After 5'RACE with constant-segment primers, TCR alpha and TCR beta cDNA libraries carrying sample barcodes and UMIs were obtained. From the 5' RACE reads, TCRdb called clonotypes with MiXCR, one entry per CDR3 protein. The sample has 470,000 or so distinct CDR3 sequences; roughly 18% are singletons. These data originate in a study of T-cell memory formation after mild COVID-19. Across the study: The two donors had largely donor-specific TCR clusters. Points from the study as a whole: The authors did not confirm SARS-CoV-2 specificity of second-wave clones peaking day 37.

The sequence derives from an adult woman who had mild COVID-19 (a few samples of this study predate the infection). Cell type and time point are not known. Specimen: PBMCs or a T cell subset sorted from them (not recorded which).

DNA for the CDR3: TGTGCCACCCGAGGACAGGGGGAGGACGAAAAACTGTTTTTT. This sequence encodes CATRGQGEDEKLFF. The chain links TRBV15 to TRBJ1-4; 10 positions match TRBD1. Germline CDR1 LNHNV, CDR2 YYDKDF (reference sequence). Trimming took 8 bases from V and 8 from J; bases not matched to a gene: 8. The CDR3 is made up of 14 amino acids.